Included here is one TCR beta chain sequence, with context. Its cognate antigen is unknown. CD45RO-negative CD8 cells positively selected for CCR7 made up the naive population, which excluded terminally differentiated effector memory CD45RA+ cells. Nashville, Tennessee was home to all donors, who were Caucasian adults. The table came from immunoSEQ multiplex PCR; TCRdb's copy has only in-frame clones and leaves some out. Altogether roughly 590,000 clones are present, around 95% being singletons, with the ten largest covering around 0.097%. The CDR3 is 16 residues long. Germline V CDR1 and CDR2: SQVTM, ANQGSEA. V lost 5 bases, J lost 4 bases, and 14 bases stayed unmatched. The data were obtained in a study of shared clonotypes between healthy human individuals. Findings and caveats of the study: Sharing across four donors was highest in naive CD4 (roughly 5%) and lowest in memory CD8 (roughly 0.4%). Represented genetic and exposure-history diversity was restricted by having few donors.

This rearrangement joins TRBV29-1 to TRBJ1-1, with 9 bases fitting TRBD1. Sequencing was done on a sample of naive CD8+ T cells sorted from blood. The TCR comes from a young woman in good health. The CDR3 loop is CSVFSPRDRVRTEAFF. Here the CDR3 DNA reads TGCAGCGTTTTTTCACCCCGGGACAGGGTTCGCACTGAAGCTTTCTTT.